These 27 T cell receptor beta chains were all obtained from the same sample, sequenced in a study of blood T cell repertoires in COVID-19. Some clones are missing from TCRdb's copy, which holds only in-frame ones; the method was immunoSEQ multiplex PCR. The sample includes 200,000 to 300,000 clones, 80% to 90% of them seen just once. Specimen: PBMCs or T cells enriched from blood (not recorded which). Receptor source: a woman aged 25 to 39 who had recovered from COVID-19.

The gene calls are TRBV12-3 or TRBV12-4 and TRBJ1-1; D is undetermined. The V and J ends lost 6 bases and 7 bases respectively, with 15 bases between them. This CDR3 has 13 amino acids. The CDR3 sequence: CASRRLVNGEAFF. CDR3 bases: TGTGCCAGCAGGAGGTTGGTAAATGGTGAAGCTTTCTTT.

The count of this clone is one. The chain couples TRBV9 to TRBJ1-3; TRBD1 matches 7 bases. The germline V gene has CDR1 SGDLS and CDR2 YYNGEE. The V and J ends lost 3 bases and 1 base, in that order; junction bases with no gene match: 4. The CDR3 sequence is 15 residues long. In DNA form, the CDR3 reads TGTGCCAGCAGCGCCCGGGACAGTTCTGGAAACACCATATATTTT. This sequence encodes CASSARDSSGNTIYF.

This chain joins TRBV19 and TRBJ1-5, with D maybe TRBD1 (6 bases). The V gene's germline CDR1 is LNHDA and CDR2 SQIVND (reference sequence). V was pared by 5 bases and J by 7 bases, with 15 bases between. This CDR3 has 14 amino acids. The CDR3 DNA sequence: TGTGCCAGTAGTGCCGGGGGGGCTGGGCAGCCCCAGCATTTT. It translates to CASSAGGAGQPQHF.

The gene calls are TRBV18 and TRBJ1-6, with D uncertain. This CDR3 spans 16 amino acids. Per germline, CDR1 KGHSH and CDR2 LQKENI. The V gene lost 2 bases and the J gene lost 10 bases, with 18 bases spanning the gap. The CDR3 here is CASSPSTGSPVSPLHF. In DNA, the CDR3 is TGTGCCAGCTCACCATCCACGGGATCGCCAGTATCACCCCTCCACTTT. The complete variable domain, with remaining parts taken from reference TRBV18 and TRBJ1-6, reads NAGVMQNPRHLVRRRGQEARLRCSPMKGHSHVYWYRQLPEEGLKFMVYLQKENIIDESGMPKERFSAEFPKEGPSILRIQQVVRGDSAAYFCASSPSTGSPVSPLHFGNGTRLTVT.

CDR3 protein: CASSLRAGAETQYF. For the CDR3, the DNA is TGTGCCAGCAGCTTACGAGCGGGAGCGGAGACCCAGTACTTC. V is TRBV11-3 and J is TRBJ2-5; 8 nucleotides line up with TRBD2. The germline V gene has CDR1 SGHNT and CDR2 YENEEA. The CDR3 runs 14 residues. J lost 5 bases, V lost 2 bases, and 4 bases had no gene match.

This sequence joins TRBV5-4 and TRBJ1-1, with 7 bases fitting TRBD1. The CDR3 is 16 residues long. The junction had 13 bases not matched to a gene; V was cut back by 7 bases and J by 1 base. Germline lookup yields CDR1 SGHNT and CDR2 YYREEE (reference sequence). The CDR3 bases are TGTGCCAGCCGCCCCGTTGTTCAGGGGGGGAACACTGAAGCTTTCTTT. This gives the protein CASRPVVQGGNTEAFF.

V usage is TRBV30 and J usage is TRBJ1-3, with D unclear. Germline V gives CDR1 GTSNPN, CDR2 SVGIG (reference sequence). V lost 3 bases, J lost 1 base, and 13 bases lay in between. The CDR3 has 15 residues. The CDR3 here is CAWSRTMGSGNTIYF. The DNA of the CDR3 is TGTGCCTGGAGCAGGACTATGGGATCTGGAAACACCATATATTTT.

This sequence joins TRBV9 and TRBJ2-1, with 8 bases lining up with TRBD2. Germline V CDR1 and CDR2: SGDLS, YYNGEE. V lost 0 bases, J lost 1 base, and 12 bases stayed unmatched. CDR3 length: 19 amino acids. The CDR3 sequence is CASSVGLAGPGWSYNEQFF. In nucleotides, the CDR3 is TGTGCCAGCAGCGTAGGATTAGCGGGACCGGGATGGTCCTACAATGAGCAGTTCTTC.

The chain is built from TRBV21-1 and TRBJ1-5; the D call TRBD1 from the table was never checked on the DNA. TRBV21-1 is marked as a pseudogene. This CDR3 is built from 14 residues. CDR3 in DNA: TGTGCCAGCAGCAAAGACAGGGGCAATCAGCCCCAGCATTTT. Translation gives CASSKDRGNQPQHF.

The chain recombines TRBV18 with TRBJ2-1, with a possible D match to TRBD2 (5 bases). Between the trimmed V and J ends, which lost 1 base and 9 bases, there was a span of 19 bases. This CDR3 spans 16 amino acids. CDR1 KGHSH and CDR2 LQKENI come from the germline V gene. Here the CDR3 DNA reads TGTGCCAGCTCACCACTTCCGGGGAGCAGGAATCTTGAGCAGTTCTTC. Translation: CASSPLPGSRNLEQFF. Looking up the rest from reference TRBV18 and TRBJ2-1 gives the full variable domain: NAGVMQNPRHLVRRRGQEARLRCSPMKGHSHVYWYRQLPEEGLKFMVYLQKENIIDESGMPKERFSAEFPKEGPSILRIQQVVRGDSAAYFCASSPLPGSRNLEQFFGPGTRLTVL.

The table lists this clone with a count of one. The chain carries TRBV28 and TRBJ1-3; no clear D gene. The CDR3 consists of 14 residues. Per the germline V gene, CDR1 is MDHEN and CDR2 is SYDVKM. V was shortened by 3 bases and J by 3 bases, with 9 bases between the two germline ends. The CDR3 here is CASSFSGLGNTIYF. The CDR3, as DNA: TGTGCCAGCAGTTTCTCCGGACTTGGAAACACCATATATTTT.

The chain joins TRBV6-2 or TRBV6-3 to TRBJ1-2; D is unresolved. The length of the CDR3 is 12 residues. Trimming left V 5 bases short and J 2 bases short, with 6 bases between. The germline gives CDR1 MNHEY, CDR2 SVGEGT. CDR3 amino acids: CASSPVNYGYTF. CDR3 in DNA: TGTGCCAGCAGTCCAGTGAACTATGGCTACACCTTC.

The gene calls are TRBV30 and TRBJ1-1, with TRBD1 matching 8 bases. The germline V gene has CDR1 GTSNPN and CDR2 SVGIG (reference sequence). This CDR3 has 12 amino acids. The CDR3 sequence: CASSRGRSEAFF. The CDR3 DNA follows: TGTGCGTCGAGCAGGGGGCGGTCTGAAGCTTTCTTT.

The rearrangement joins TRBV28 to TRBJ1-2, with D perhaps TRBD1 (5 bases). Germline-derived CDR1 and CDR2 are MDHEN and SYDVKM. The CDR3 loop spans 17 amino acids. V lost 1 base, J lost 5 bases, and 20 bases lay in between. The CDR3 sequence is CASSLFSWVSGSYGYTF. As DNA, the CDR3 is TGTGCCAGCAGTTTATTTTCTTGGGTTTCAGGGTCTTATGGCTACACCTTC.

The gene calls are TRBV6-1 and TRBJ2-6; no definite D call. Germline loops: CDR1 MNHNS, CDR2 SASEGT. The ends were cut back, 4 bases at V and 0 bases at J, with 13 bases in the middle. This CDR3 contains 17 residues. The CDR3 DNA sequence: TGTGCCAGCAGTGTTGTCAGTGGAGTCTCTGGGGCCAACGTCCTGACTTTC. As protein: CASSVVSGVSGANVLTF.

This chain uses TRBV5-1 with TRBJ2-7; D may be TRBD2 (6 bases). The V and J ends lost 4 bases and 2 bases respectively, with 16 bases between them. CDR3 length: 15 amino acids. Germline CDR1 SGHRS, CDR2 YFSETQ. CDR3: CASSLGTRSPYEQYF. The CDR3 DNA reads as TGCGCCAGCAGCCTAGGGACTCGTAGCCCCTACGAGCAGTACTTC.

The chain is built from TRBV19 and TRBJ2-7, with D maybe TRBD1 (6 bases). This CDR3 is built from 14 residues. V dropped 6 bases and J dropped 2 bases, with 14 bases sitting between them. Germline CDR1 LNHDA, CDR2 SQIVND (reference sequence). As DNA, the CDR3 is TGTGCCAGTAGCCTTCTCGACAGGCCCTACGAGCAGTACTTC. It translates to CASSLLDRPYEQYF.

The chain recombines TRBV11-3 with TRBJ1-1, with 10 nucleotides matching TRBD1. V was pared by 5 bases and J by 7 bases, with 4 bases of the junction left unmatched. CDR1 SGHNT and CDR2 YENEEA come from the germline V gene. This CDR3 is built from 13 residues. This chain's CDR3 is CASSPGQGDEAFF. CDR3 coding DNA: TGTGCCAGCAGCCCCGGACAGGGGGATGAAGCTTTCTTT.

This clone has just one count. This chain joins TRBV6-4 and TRBJ2-5; the D is unclear. The CDR3 is made up of 11 amino acids. Germline lookup yields CDR1 MRHNA and CDR2 SNTAGT. Trimming took off 6 bases at V and 2 bases at J, with 4 bases between the two ends. The CDR3 nucleotides are TGTGCCAGCAGGTCTCAAGAGACCCAGTACTTC. This translates into CASRSQETQYF.

The gene calls are TRBV6-1 and TRBJ1-2, with 7 bases matching TRBD1. J was trimmed by 8 bases and V by 5 bases; bases with no gene match: 5. Per germline, CDR1 MNHNS and CDR2 SASEGT. The CDR3 extends over 12 amino acids. In DNA form, the CDR3 reads TGTGCCAGCAGTAAACAGGGGAAAGGCTACACCTTC. Its protein product is CASSKQGKGYTF.

The genes are TRBV20-1 and TRBJ2-1; TRBD2 matches 8 bases. Germline V gene sequence: CDR1 DFQATT, CDR2 SNEGSKA (reference sequence). The J segment lost 5 bases and the V segment lost 3 bases, leaving 3 bases of the junction unmatched. The CDR3 has 13 residues. This CDR3 reads CSASGGLDNEQFF. CDR3 nucleotides: TGCAGTGCTAGTGGGGGACTAGACAATGAGCAGTTCTTC.

This clone was counted only a few times. V is TRBV4-1 and J is TRBJ1-4; D call uncertain. CDR1 MGHRA and CDR2 YSYEKL come from the germline V gene. This CDR3 has 16 amino acids. The germline V and J ends were trimmed by 4 bases and 0 bases, with 12 bases remaining between them. As DNA, the CDR3 is TGCGCCAGCAGCCTCTCAGGCCACACAACTAATGAAAAACTGTTTTTT. Amino acids: CASSLSGHTTNEKLFF.

This clone was detected only a few times. The chain combines TRBV7-2 with TRBJ1-2; 7 bases agree with TRBD1. V dropped 4 bases and J dropped 8; count of bases not matched to a gene: 13. CDR3 size: 15 residues. CDR1 and CDR2 from the germline V gene are SGHTA and FQGNSA. Here the CDR3 DNA reads TGTGCCAGCAGCTCCCCAAGGGGGCAGGGGACCGGCTACACCTTC. It yields the protein CASSSPRGQGTGYTF.

This clone was detected once. This chain links TRBV28 with TRBJ1-1, with 10 bases identical to TRBD1. The CDR3 contains 14 residues. Trimming removed 6 bases from V and 8 bases from J; junction bases left unmatched: 9. Germline V gene data show CDR1 as MDHEN and CDR2 as SYDVKM. The chain's CDR3 is CASRPGQGLTEAFF. The CDR3 DNA follows: TGTGCCAGCAGGCCGGGACAGGGGTTGACGGAAGCTTTCTTT.

V usage is TRBV29-1 and J usage is TRBJ2-7, with 12 bases that match TRBD2. The CDR3 has 16 amino acids. Germline lookup yields CDR1 SQVTM and CDR2 ANQGSEA. The trim removed 2 bases at V and 6 bases at J, leaving 11 bases unmatched. The chain's CDR3 is CSVEMASGRASTEQYF. CDR3 in DNA: TGCAGCGTTGAAATGGCTAGCGGGAGGGCCTCAACCGAGCAGTACTTC.

Of note for this clone: At one end the junction does not follow the germline gene, possibly because of a read error. The chain is built from TRBV28 and TRBJ2-7, with 10 bases aligning to TRBD2. The CDR3 consists of 11 residues. Germline assignment: CDR1 MDHEN and CDR2 SYDVKM. The CDR3 DNA follows: TGTGCCAGCAGTTCTCTAGCGGGAGAGCACTTC. Protein sequence: CASSSLAGEHF.

The V gene is TRBV18, the J gene TRBJ2-7, with D perhaps TRBD1 (5 bases). Looked up from germline, CDR1 is KGHSH and CDR2 is LQKENI. The CDR3 length is 13 residues. V lost 3 bases and J 3 bases, leaving 9 bases between the germline ends. The CDR3 DNA is TGTGCCAGCTCACCTCAGGGCAGCTACGAGCAGTACTTC. Its protein product is CASSPQGSYEQYF.